The clone carrying this TCR beta chain was seen more than once but under ten times. Its target is unknown. A quantitative 5'-RACE method, one with molecular barcodes, was used to make TCR beta libraries. TCRdb re-called the 5' RACE reads through MiXCR, storing one row per CDR3 protein. Among 150,000 to 200,000 distinct CDR3 sequences listed, 25% to 35% were seen once. This record belongs to a study of CD8 T cells in ankylosing spondylitis. Overall study results and limits: Disease-linked clones displayed a CD8+ phenotype and appeared relatively rarely in peripheral blood.

Germline CDR1 and CDR2: DFQATT and SNEGSKA (reference sequence). The length of the CDR3 is 14 residues. V lost 4 bases and J 2 bases, leaving 14 bases between the germline ends. The sequencing input was synovial fluid, either unsorted or a sorted T cell fraction (not recorded which). This chain uses TRBV20-1 with TRBJ1-2; D unresolved. The source of this sequence is a male donor with ankylosing spondylitis. The CDR3 region has the DNA TGCAGTGCTAAGTTCTCTCCCCCCAACTATGGCTACACCTTC. Translating gives CSAKFSPPNYGYTF.